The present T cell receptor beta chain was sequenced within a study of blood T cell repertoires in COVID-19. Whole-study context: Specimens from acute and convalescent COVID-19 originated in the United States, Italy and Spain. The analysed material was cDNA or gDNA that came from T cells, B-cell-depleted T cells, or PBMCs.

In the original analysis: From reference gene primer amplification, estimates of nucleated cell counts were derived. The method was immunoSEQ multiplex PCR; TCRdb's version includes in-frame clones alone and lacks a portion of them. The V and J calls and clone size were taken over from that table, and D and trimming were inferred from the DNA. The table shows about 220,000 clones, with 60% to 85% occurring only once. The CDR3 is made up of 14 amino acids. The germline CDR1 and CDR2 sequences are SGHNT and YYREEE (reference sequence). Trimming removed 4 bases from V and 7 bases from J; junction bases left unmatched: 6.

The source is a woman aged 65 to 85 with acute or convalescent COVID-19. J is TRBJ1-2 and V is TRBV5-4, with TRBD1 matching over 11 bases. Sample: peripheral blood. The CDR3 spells CASSKGQGEGGYTF. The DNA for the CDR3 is TGTGCCAGCAGCAAGGGACAGGGGGAGGGTGGCTACACCTTC.